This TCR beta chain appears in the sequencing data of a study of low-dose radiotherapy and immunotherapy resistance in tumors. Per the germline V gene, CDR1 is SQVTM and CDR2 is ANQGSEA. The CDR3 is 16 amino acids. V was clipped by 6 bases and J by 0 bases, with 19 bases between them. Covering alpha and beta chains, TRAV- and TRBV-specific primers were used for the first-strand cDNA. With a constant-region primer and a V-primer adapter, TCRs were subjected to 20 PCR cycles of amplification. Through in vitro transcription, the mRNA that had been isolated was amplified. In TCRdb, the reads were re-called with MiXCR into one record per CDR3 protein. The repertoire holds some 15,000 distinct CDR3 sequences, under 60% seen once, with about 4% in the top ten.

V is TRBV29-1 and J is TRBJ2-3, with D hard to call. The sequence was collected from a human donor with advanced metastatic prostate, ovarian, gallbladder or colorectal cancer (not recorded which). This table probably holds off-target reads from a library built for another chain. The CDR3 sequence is CSVDPRPGVSTDTQYF. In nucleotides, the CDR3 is TGCAGCGTCGACCCCAGGCCAGGTGTAAGCACAGATACGCAGTATTTT.